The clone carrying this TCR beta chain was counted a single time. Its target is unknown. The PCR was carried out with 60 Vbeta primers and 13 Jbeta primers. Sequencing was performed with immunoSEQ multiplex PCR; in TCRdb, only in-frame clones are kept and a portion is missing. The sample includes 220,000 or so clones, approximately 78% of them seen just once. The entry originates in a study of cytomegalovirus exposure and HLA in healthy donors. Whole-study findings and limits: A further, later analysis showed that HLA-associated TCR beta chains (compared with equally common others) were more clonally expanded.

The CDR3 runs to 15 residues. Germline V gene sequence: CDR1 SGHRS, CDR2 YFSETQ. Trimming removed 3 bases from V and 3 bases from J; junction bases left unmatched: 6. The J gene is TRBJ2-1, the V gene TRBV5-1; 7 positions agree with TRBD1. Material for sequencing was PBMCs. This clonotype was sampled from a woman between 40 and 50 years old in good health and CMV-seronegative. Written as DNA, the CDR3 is TGCGCCAGCAGCTCCCGGGACAGATACTACAATGAGCAGTTCTTC. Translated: CASSSRDRYYNEQFF.